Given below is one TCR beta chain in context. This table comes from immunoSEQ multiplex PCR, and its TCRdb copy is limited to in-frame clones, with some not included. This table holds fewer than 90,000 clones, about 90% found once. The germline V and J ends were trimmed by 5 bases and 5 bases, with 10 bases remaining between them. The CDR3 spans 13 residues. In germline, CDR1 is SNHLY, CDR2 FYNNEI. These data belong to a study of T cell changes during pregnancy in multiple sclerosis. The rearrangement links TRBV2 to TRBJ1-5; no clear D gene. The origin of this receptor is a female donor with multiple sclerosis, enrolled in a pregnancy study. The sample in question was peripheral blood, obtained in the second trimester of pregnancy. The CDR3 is CASSSGGYQPQHF. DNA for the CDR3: TGTGCCAGCAGTTCGGGAGGGTATCAGCCCCAGCATTTT.